Many counts were recorded for the clone carrying this T cell receptor beta chain. The antigen remains undetermined. The data are from a study of T cells in Graves' hyperthyroidism and ophthalmopathy. Points from the study as a whole: Most expanded thyroid clonotypes above 0.001 also appeared in blood.

TCR beta CDR3 region amplification was performed from RNA transcripts. RT-PCR in the first round (using the HTBI primer set) targeted the TCR CDR3. TCRdb ran MiXCR on the multiplex PCR reads and lists one entry per CDR3 protein. The profile shows about 270,000 distinct CDR3 sequences, around 20% of them singletons. Sequenced material: blood. This TCR came from a man younger than 40 with Graves' ophthalmopathy.

The CDR3 DNA is TGTGCCAGCAGCTTGTATTCCGGGACACTGAACACTGAAGCTTTCTTT. Protein sequence: CASSLYSGTLNTEAFF. The chain uses TRBV11-2 and TRBJ1-1; D might be TRBD1 (6 bases). CDR1 is SGHAT, CDR2 FQNNGV, per germline. The CDR3 loop spans 16 amino acids. Trimming shortened V by 3 bases and J by 0 bases, and 14 bases separated the two germline ends.